The present entry profiles one T cell receptor (beta chain) with its context. What it binds is unknown. The template for TCR beta VDJ and CDR3 sequence profiling was genomic DNA. TCRdb redid the calling of the reads with MiXCR, one entry per CDR3 protein. The sample includes fewer than 200,000 distinct CDR3 sequences, around half of them seen just once. The V gene's germline CDR1 is MGHDK and CDR2 SYGVNS. Trimming took 10 bases from V and 8 from J, leaving 15 bases between them. This CDR3 contains 11 residues. This sample was taken from a study of CD8+CD57+ T cells in acquired aplastic anemia. Study background: The sorted CD4+ and CD8+ cells yielded an average approximately 3 ug of DNA. Overall study findings and caveats: Patients showed no significant difference from controls in CD8+ Simpson's diversity.

CD8+CD57+ cell expansion, shown by flow cytometry, had occurred in the patients selected for sequencing. All patients were therapy-naive when blood was sampled. Material for sequencing was sorted CD4+, CD8+, or CD8+CD57+ T cells (not recorded which) from PBMCs. The V call is TRBV25-1, the J call TRBJ2-7; tentative D call: TRBD1 (6 bases). The TCR comes from a human donor with aplastic anemia. The CDR3 loop is CAIEQGVKQYF. CDR3 bases: TGTGCCATAGAACAGGGTGTGAAGCAGTACTTC.